The rows below give T cell receptor beta chains drawn from one sample of a study of identical twins. TCRdb passed the 5' RACE reads through MiXCR, listing each CDR3 protein once. The profile shows about 920,000 distinct CDR3 sequences, roughly an eighth of them singletons. This sample was also put to use in a study of yellow fever vaccine responses in identical twins.

Sequenced: PBMCs. The receptors shown here come from a woman between 18 and 30 years old in good health. CDR3s include the opening cysteine and the closing phenylalanine or tryptophan. D genes are given only for firm matches. The size of a clone is reported for some rows only, either as once, few or many, or as a class for expanded clones.

TRBV18,.,TRBJ2-7,TRBD1,TGTGCCAGCTCGGTAAGGGACAGGGTGAACGAGCAGTACTTC,CASSVRDRVNEQYF
TRBV5-1,.,TRBJ2-2,.,TGCGCCAGCCAAGGCGGAAACACCGGGGAGCTGTTTTTT,CASQGGNTGELFF
TRBV5-1,few,TRBJ2-4,TRBD1,TGCGCCAGCAGCTTGGCCCTGACCGGGGGACAGGGGGCCCTTTTTCCCAAAAACATTCAGTACTTC,CASSLALTGGQGALFPKNIQYF
TRBV6-1,.,TRBJ2-1,TRBD2,TGTGCCACCACGGCTAGCGGGATCAATGAGCAGTTCTTC,CATTASGINEQFF
TRBV10-3,few,TRBJ2-3,.,TGTGCCATCAGTGGCTGGACGGATAGCACAGATACGCAGTATTTT,CAISGWTDSTDTQYF
TRBV10-3,few,TRBJ2-1,TRBD2,TGTGCCATCAGTGAGGATAGCGGGGGCTCCTACAATGAGCAGTTCTTC,CAISEDSGGSYNEQFF
TRBV6-1,few,TRBJ2-3,.,TGTGCCAGCACGGCAGTTAGCACAGATACGCAGTATTTT,CASTAVSTDTQYF
TRBV28,few,TRBJ2-6,TRBD1,TGTGCCAGCAGCTTCATACAGGGGTTTGGGGCCAACGTCCTGACTTTC,CASSFIQGFGANVLTF
TRBV20-1,few,TRBJ1-5,.,TGCAGTGCTAAGGGGGGTGGGCAGCCCCAGCATTTT,CSAKGGGQPQHF
TRBV12-5,many,TRBJ2-2,.,TGTGCTAGTGGTTTGGAATCTACCGGGGAGCTGTTTTTT,CASGLESTGELFF
TRBV11-1,.,TRBJ2-1,TRBD2,TGTGCCAGCAGCTTAGTGACTAGCGGGTGGGTCTCCTACAATGAGCAGTTCTTC,CASSLVTSGWVSYNEQFF
TRBV28,.,TRBJ2-1,.,TGTGCCAGCAGTTCCCCGCTCAGGGCCTATGAGCAGTTCTTC,CASSSPLRAYEQFF
TRBV19,.,TRBJ2-3,TRBD2,TGTGCCAGTAGTAAGAGCCCGCCTAGCGGGAGTTTCACAGATACGCAGTATTTT,CASSKSPPSGSFTDTQYF
TRBV19,many,TRBJ2-2,.,TGTGCCAGTAGGCTAGCGACCGGGGAGCTGTTTTTT,CASRLATGELFF
TRBV6-2/TRBV6-3,few,TRBJ2-7,TRBD2,TGTGCCAGCAGTACCAATAGCGGGAGGGCCTACTACGAGCAGTACTTC,CASSTNSGRAYYEQYF
TRBV5-1,.,TRBJ2-1,.,TGCGCCAGCAGCGTCGACAGGGGAGGGGATGAGCAGTTCTTC,CASSVDRGGDEQFF
TRBV27,few,TRBJ2-5,.,TGTGCCAGCAGTAGCGCCTCCCAAGAGACCCAGTACTTC,CASSSASQETQYF
TRBV4-1,.,TRBJ2-2,.,TGCGCCAGCAGCCAAGTTCCGCTTAGTACCGGGGAGCTGTTTTTT,CASSQVPLSTGELFF
TRBV9,.,TRBJ2-5,.,TGTGCCAGCAGCTTGTACGGGGCTTGGGAGACCCAGTACTTC,CASSLYGAWETQYF
TRBV3-1,.,TRBJ2-3,.,TGTGCCAGCAGCCATCCGGACTCGGGATCAGATACGCAGTATTTT,CASSHPDSGSDTQYF
TRBV4-1,.,TRBJ2-1,TRBD2,TGCGCCAGCAGCCAAGAGACTAGCGGGGGGATAGTCTCCTACAATGAGCAGTTCTTC,CASSQETSGGIVSYNEQFF
TRBV5-6,few,TRBJ2-1,TRBD1,TGTGCCAGCAGTCGCACCGGGACAGGGAGAGTAAATGAGCAGTTCTTC,CASSRTGTGRVNEQFF
TRBV7-9,.,TRBJ1-1,TRBD1,TGTGCCAGCAACCCTCCCGGGACAGGGGGCCTGGTCACTGAAGCTTTCTTT,CASNPPGTGGLVTEAFF
TRBV7-2,.,TRBJ2-1,TRBD2,TGTGCCAGCAGCTTAGGGACTAGCGGGATCGCGTATGAGCAGTTCTTC,CASSLGTSGIAYEQFF
TRBV20-1,few,TRBJ2-7,TRBD1,TGCAGTGCTAGCCCCAGGGACAGCTACGAGCAGTACTTC,CSASPRDSYEQYF
TRBV7-9,many,TRBJ1-1,.,TGTGCCAGCAGCCTGGGACCGGAGAACACTGAAGCTTTCTTT,CASSLGPENTEAFF
TRBV12-3/TRBV12-4,.,TRBJ1-6,.,TGTGCCAGCAGTTCCTCCACAGGGATAGGGAATTCACCCCTCCACTTT,CASSSSTGIGNSPLHF
TRBV10-1,.,TRBJ2-7,TRBD2,TGCGCCAGAACCGGGACTAGGGTCTACGAGCAGTACTTC,CARTGTRVYEQYF
TRBV19,.,TRBJ1-2,.,TGTGCCAGTAGTCGGACAGCATCATATGGCTACACCTTC,CASSRTASYGYTF
TRBV20-1,.,TRBJ2-3,.,TGCAGTGCGTGGCCAGGGGCTTTACCTAGCACAGATACGCAGTATTTT,CSAWPGALPSTDTQYF
TRBV2,.,TRBJ2-1,.,TGTGCCAGCATCATCCCGGGAAATGAGCAGTTCTTC,CASIIPGNEQFF
TRBV5-6,few,TRBJ2-7,.,TGTGCCAGCAGCGGAACGACCGGATTCATCCCCTACGAGCAGTACTTC,CASSGTTGFIPYEQYF
TRBV13,.,TRBJ2-7,TRBD2,TGTGCCAGCAGCGAACATGCTAGCGGGATCCGCTACGAGCAGTACTTC,CASSEHASGIRYEQYF